This T cell receptor (beta chain) was captured by sequencing in a study of blood T cell repertoires in COVID-19. The overall study: The cDNA or gDNA used as material had been derived from T cells, B-cell-depleted T cells, or PBMCs.

Clones were read by immunoSEQ multiplex PCR, and TCRdb kept only the in-frame ones, dropping some. The sample includes 250,000 or so clones, approximately 80% of them seen just once. This clonotype was obtained from a woman in her 70s with acute or convalescent COVID-19. The specimen sequenced was peripheral blood.

CDR3 nucleotide sequence: TGTGCCAGCAGTTTGGCGGGTACAGATACGCAGTATTTT. Its protein product is CASSLAGTDTQYF. The chain combines TRBV28 with TRBJ2-3; D is possibly TRBD2 (5 bases). Deletions cut 3 bases from V and 3 bases from J, with 7 bases between. This CDR3 has 13 residues. Germline CDR1 MDHEN, CDR2 SYDVKM.